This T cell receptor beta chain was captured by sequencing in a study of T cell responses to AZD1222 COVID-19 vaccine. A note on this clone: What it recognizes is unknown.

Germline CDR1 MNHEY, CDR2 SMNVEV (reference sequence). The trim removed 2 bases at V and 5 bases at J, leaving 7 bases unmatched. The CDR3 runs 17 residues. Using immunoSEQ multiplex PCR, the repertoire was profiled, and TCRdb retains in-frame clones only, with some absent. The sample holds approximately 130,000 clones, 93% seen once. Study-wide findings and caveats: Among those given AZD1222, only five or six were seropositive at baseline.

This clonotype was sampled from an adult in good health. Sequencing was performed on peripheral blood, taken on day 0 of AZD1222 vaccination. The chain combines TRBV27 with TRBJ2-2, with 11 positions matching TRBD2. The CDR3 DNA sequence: TGTGCCAGCAGTTTAAAAAGGCTAGCGGGAGGAACCGGGGAGCTGTTTTTT. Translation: CASSLKRLAGGTGELFF.